The present TCR beta chain was sequenced within a study of beta chain features in type 1 diabetes. The overall study: Sorted cell examination encompassed under 130 million cells across all samples. General study points: Short templates might get an advantage during PCR, and this would be equal in patients and controls.

CDR1 and CDR2 (germline): LGHNA, YSLEER. The CDR3 spans 13 residues. V lost 0 bases, J lost 7 bases, and 9 bases lay in between. On this clone: The antigen is undetermined.

Expressed TCRB transcripts were sequenced after all isolated RNA was converted to cDNA. Data came from immunoSEQ multiplex PCR; TCRdb stores just in-frame clones and leaves some out. The repertoire holds 350,000 to 400,000 clones, approximately 16% seen once, with roughly 0.017% in the top ten. Via the markers CD45RO/CCR7/CD25/CD127/CD95/CD27, stem cell-like memory, regulatory, central memory and naive CD4+ cells were sorted. Sort purity for all populations was recorded as exceeding 98%. The receptor was isolated from a woman aged 18-29 years in good health. V is TRBV4-3 and J is TRBJ2-5, with D perhaps matching TRBD1 (5 bases). The specimen sequenced was naive CD4+ T cells from blood. The CDR3 bases are TGCGCCAGCAGCCAAGAGGGGCACGGGACCCAGTACTTC. Translating gives CASSQEGHGTQYF.